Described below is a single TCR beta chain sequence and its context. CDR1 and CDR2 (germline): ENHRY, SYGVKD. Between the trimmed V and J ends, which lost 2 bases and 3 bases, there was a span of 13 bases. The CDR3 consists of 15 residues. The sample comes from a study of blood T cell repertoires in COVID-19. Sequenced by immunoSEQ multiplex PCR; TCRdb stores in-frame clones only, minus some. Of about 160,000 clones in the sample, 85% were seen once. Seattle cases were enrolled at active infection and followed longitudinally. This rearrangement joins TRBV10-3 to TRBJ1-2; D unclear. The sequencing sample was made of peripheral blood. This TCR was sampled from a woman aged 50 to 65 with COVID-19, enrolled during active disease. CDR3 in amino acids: CAISESGEGDYGYTF. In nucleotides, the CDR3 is TGTGCCATCAGTGAGAGTGGGGAGGGTGACTATGGCTACACCTTC.